This T cell receptor (beta chain) originates from a study of blood T cells in healthy people across ages. CDR3 size: 14 residues. The ends were cut back, 1 base at V and 9 bases at J, with 15 bases in the middle. Germline CDR1 and CDR2: SEHNR and FQNEAQ (reference sequence). Combining a sample-barcoded 5' primer with a J-beta primer mix, a second PCR ran for roughly 7 to 12 cycles. TCRdb fed the 5' RACE reads into MiXCR, producing one record per CDR3 protein. Here the sample spans a few hundred thousand distinct CDR3 sequences, about 52% being singletons. Peripheral blood, ten milliliters per donor, was collected.

The receptor was isolated from a man aged 60 to 75 in good health. V usage is TRBV7-9 and J usage is TRBJ2-5; D is unresolved. The sequencing input was blood. The CDR3 loop reads CASSLDGTRVPQYF. The CDR3 nucleotides are TGTGCCAGCAGCTTAGATGGCACCCGCGTCCCCCAGTACTTC. Full variable domain (rest looked up from reference TRBV7-9 and TRBJ2-5): DTGVSQNPRHKITKRGQNVTFRCDPISEHNRLYWYRQTLGQGPEFLTYFQNEAQLEKSRLLSDRFSAERPKGSFSTLEIQRTEQGDSAMYLCASSLDGTRVPQYFGPGTRLLVL.